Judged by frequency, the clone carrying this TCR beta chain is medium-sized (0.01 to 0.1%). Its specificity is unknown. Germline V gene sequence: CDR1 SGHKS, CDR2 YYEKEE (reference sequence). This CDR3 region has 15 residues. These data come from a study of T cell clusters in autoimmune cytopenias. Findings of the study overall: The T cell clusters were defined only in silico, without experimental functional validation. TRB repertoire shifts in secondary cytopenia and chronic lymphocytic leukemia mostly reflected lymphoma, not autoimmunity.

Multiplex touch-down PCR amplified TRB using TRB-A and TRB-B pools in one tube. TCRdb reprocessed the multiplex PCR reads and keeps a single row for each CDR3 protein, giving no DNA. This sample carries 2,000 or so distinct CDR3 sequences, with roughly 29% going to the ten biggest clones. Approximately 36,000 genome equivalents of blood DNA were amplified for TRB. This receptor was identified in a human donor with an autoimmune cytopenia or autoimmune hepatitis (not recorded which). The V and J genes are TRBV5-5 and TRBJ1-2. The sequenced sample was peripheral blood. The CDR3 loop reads CASSLGWQTDYGYTF.